This TCR beta chain is drawn from a study of blood T cell repertoires in COVID-19. Study as a whole: Samples representing acute and convalescent COVID-19 were sourced from the United States, Italy and Spain. From T cells, B-cell-depleted T cells, or PBMCs came the material, which was cDNA or gDNA.

Some clones are missing from TCRdb's copy, which holds only in-frame ones; the method was immunoSEQ multiplex PCR. The sample yields about 200,000 clones, 88% seen once. This clone was seen a few times. Germline loops: CDR1 MDHEN, CDR2 SYDVKM. Trimming pared 3 bases from V and 6 bases from J, leaving 12 bases between. CDR3 size: 14 residues. The sample comprised peripheral blood. This receptor was obtained from a man between 18 and 29 years old with active or convalescent COVID-19. The chain couples TRBV28 to TRBJ1-5, with D perhaps matching TRBD1 (6 bases). The chain's CDR3 is CASSFRGAGQPQHF. CDR3 nucleotide sequence: TGTGCCAGCAGTTTTCGGGGGGCAGGTCAGCCCCAGCATTTT.